This TCR beta chain was sequenced during a study of radiotherapy plus CTLA-4 blockade in lung cancer. In germline, CDR1 is LNHDA, CDR2 SQIVND (reference sequence). V gave up 3 bases and J gave up 3 bases, with 8 bases separating them. The CDR3 length is 13 residues. Only in-frame clones appear in the TCRdb table, and some are missing; sequencing was by immunoSEQ multiplex PCR. The sample has about 26,000 clones, approximately 77% seen once. The genes are TRBV19 and TRBJ1-2; D unclear. The input for sequencing was peripheral blood, taken from a patient treated with radiotherapy plus ipilimumab. This clonotype was sampled from a human donor with non-small cell lung cancer that progressed on radiotherapy plus ipilimumab. For the CDR3, the DNA is TGTGCCAGTAGTATCAGCAGTGACTATGGCTACACCTTC. Its translation is CASSISSDYGYTF.